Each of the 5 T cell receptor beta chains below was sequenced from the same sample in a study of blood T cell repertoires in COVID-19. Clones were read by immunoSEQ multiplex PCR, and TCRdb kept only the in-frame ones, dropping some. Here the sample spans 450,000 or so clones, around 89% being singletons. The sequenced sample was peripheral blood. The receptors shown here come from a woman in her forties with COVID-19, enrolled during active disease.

The CDR3 spells CATSRDLPGQGMQAFF. CDR3 nucleotides: TGTGCCACCAGCAGAGACCTGCCGGGACAGGGGATGCAAGCTTTCTTT. V and J are TRBV15 and TRBJ1-1, with TRBD1 matching 10 bases. Germline V gene sequence: CDR1 LNHNV, CDR2 YYDKDF (reference sequence). The J segment lost 9 bases and the V segment lost 0 bases, leaving 10 bases of the junction unmatched. The CDR3 consists of 16 residues.

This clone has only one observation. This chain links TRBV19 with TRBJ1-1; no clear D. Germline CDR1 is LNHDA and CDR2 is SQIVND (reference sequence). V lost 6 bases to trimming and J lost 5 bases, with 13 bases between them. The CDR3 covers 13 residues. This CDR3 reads CASSTPAGTEAFF. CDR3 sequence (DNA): TGTGCCAGTAGCACCCCGGCGGGGACTGAAGCTTTCTTT.

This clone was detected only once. The chain's CDR3 is CASSPRPELAGYTF. CDR3 DNA: TGTGCCAGCTCACCAAGGCCGGAGCTCGCGGGCTACACCTTC. The gene calls are TRBV18 and TRBJ1-2; D ambiguous. The V end was cut by 2 bases, the J end by 8 bases, with 15 bases between. Looked up from germline, CDR1 is KGHSH and CDR2 is LQKENI. The CDR3 loop spans 14 amino acids.

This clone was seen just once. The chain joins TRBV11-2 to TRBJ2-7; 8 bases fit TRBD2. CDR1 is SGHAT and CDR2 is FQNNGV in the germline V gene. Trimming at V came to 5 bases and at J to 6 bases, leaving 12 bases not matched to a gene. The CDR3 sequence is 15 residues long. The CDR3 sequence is CASSPPRGGDSEQYF. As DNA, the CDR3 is TGTGCCAGCAGCCCCCCCCGGGGGGGGGACTCCGAGCAGTACTTC. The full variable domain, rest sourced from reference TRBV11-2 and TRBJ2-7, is EAGVAQSPRYKIIEKRQSVAFWCNPISGHATLYWYQQILGQGPKLLIQFQNNGVVDDSQLPKDRFSAERLKGVDSTLKIQPAKLEDSAVYLCASSPPRGGDSEQYFGPGTRLTVT.

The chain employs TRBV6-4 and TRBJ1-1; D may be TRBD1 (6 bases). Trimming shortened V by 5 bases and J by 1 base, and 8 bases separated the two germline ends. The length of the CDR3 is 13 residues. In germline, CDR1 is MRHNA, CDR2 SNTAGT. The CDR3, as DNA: TGTGCCAGCAGTCTGACAGGGAACACTGAAGCTTTCTTT. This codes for CASSLTGNTEAFF.